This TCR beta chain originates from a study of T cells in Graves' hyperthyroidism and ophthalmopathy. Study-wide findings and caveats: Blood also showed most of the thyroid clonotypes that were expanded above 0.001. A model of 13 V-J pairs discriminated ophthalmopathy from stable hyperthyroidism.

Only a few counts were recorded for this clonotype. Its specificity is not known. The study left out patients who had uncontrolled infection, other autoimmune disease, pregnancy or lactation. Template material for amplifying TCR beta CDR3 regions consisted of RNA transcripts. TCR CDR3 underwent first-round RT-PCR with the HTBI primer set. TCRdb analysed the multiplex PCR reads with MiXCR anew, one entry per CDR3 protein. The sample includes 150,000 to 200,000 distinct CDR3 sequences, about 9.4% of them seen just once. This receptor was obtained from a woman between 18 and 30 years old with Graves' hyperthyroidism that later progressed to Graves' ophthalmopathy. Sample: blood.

The CDR3 DNA reads TGTGCCAGCAGTTACGCGGCGGATGATTGGTCGGGAGTGGTAAATGAGCAGTTCTTC. Translating gives CASSYAADDWSGVVNEQFF. This rearrangement joins TRBV6-5 to TRBJ2-1; tentatively, D is TRBD2 (6 bases). Germline assignment: CDR1 MNHEY and CDR2 SVGAGI. This CDR3 has 19 amino acids. Trimming took off 2 bases at V and 7 bases at J, with 27 bases between the two ends.